This TCR beta chain appears in the sequencing data of a study of response to subunit inactivated influenza vaccine. TCRdb reprocessed the RT-PCR reads with MiXCR, giving one entry per CDR3 protein. The sample has about 520,000 distinct CDR3 sequences; about 25% are singletons. The V gene's germline CDR1 is SGHTA and CDR2 FQGNSA. Between the trimmed V and J ends, which lost 5 bases and 1 base, there was a span of 12 bases. The CDR3 is 15 residues long. The sequence came from a man in his forties or fifties who received an inactivated influenza vaccine. This material consisted of CD4+ T cells sorted from PBMCs, taken less than 6 days after vaccination. The chain recombines TRBV7-2 with TRBJ1-5; D might be TRBD1 (6 bases). CDR3 loop: CASSAQGHSNQPQHF. CDR3 sequence (DNA): TGTGCCAGCAGCGCACAGGGTCACAGCAATCAGCCCCAGCATTTT.